The clone carrying this T cell receptor (beta chain) was counted a single time. The V gene's germline CDR1 is SGHVS and CDR2 FNYEAQ. The ends were cut back, 1 base at V and 2 bases at J, with 9 bases in the middle. The CDR3 is made up of 14 amino acids. The sample comes from a study of technical replicates of blood from a few donors. This table comes from immunoSEQ multiplex PCR, and its TCRdb copy is limited to in-frame clones, with some not included. The sample consists of tens of thousands of clones, over 95% of them appearing once. The TCR comes from a human donor in good health. The specimen was T cells isolated from PBMCs. This rearrangement joins TRBV7-6 to TRBJ2-7; maybe TRBD1 (6 bases). DNA of the CDR3: TGTGCCAGCAGCTTAGGCCAGGGGACCTACGAGCAGTACTTC. Protein product: CASSLGQGTYEQYF. The variable domain in full, with the rest retrieved from reference TRBV7-6 and TRBJ2-7, is GAGVSQSPRYKVTKRGQDVALRCDPISGHVSLYWYRQALGQGPEFLTYFNYEAQQDKSGLPNDRFSAERPEGSISTLTIQRTEQRDSAMYRCASSLGQGTYEQYFGPGTRLTVT.